Listed here are 8 T cell receptor beta chains from one sample, sequenced in a study of cytomegalovirus exposure and HLA in healthy donors. PCR employed 60 Vbeta and 13 Jbeta primers. The method was immunoSEQ multiplex PCR; TCRdb's version includes in-frame clones alone and lacks a portion of them. The sample comprises about 83,000 clones, approximately 80% of which are singletons, and 1.9% rests with the top ten. The sequenced sample was PBMCs. The receptors here all came from a woman in her thirties in good health and CMV-seronegative.

V is TRBV10-2 and J is TRBJ2-2, with 7 bases fitting TRBD2. J gave up 0 bases and V 7 bases, and 5 bases lay outside the gene matches. The CDR3 is 15 residues long. CDR1 WSHSY and CDR2 SAAADI come from the germline V gene. CDR3 amino acids: CASTTGGANTGELFF. In DNA form, the CDR3 reads TGCGCCAGCACCACGGGAGGCGCGAACACCGGGGAGCTGTTTTTT.

V usage is TRBV13 and J usage is TRBJ2-1, with D possibly matching TRBD2 (5 bases). CDR3 length: 13 amino acids. Germline CDR1 and CDR2: PRHDT and FYEKMQ (reference sequence). Trimming removed 1 base from V and 9 bases from J, with 10 bases in between. The CDR3 loop is CASSLVGGPEQFF. CDR3 nucleotide sequence: TGTGCCAGCAGCTTAGTGGGCGGGCCTGAGCAGTTCTTC.

The V and J genes are TRBV5-1 and TRBJ1-4, with D maybe TRBD1 (6 bases). With 0 bases removed from V and 7 bases from J, the gap between germline ends came to 13 bases. CDR3 length equals 15 residues. CDR1 SGHRS and CDR2 YFSETQ come from the germline V gene. CDR3 amino acids: CASSLAQGPGEKLFF. The CDR3 nucleotides are TGCGCCAGCAGCTTGGCGCAGGGGCCGGGTGAAAAACTGTTTTTT.

The chain uses TRBV7-9 and TRBJ2-5, with 8 nucleotides matching TRBD1. This CDR3 has 14 residues. Trimming at V came to 5 bases and at J to 5 bases, leaving 7 bases not matched to a gene. CDR1 SEHNR and CDR2 FQNEAQ come from the germline V gene (reference sequence). CDR3 in amino acids: CASSRDRPEETQYF. The CDR3 nucleotides read TGTGCCAGCAGCCGGGACAGGCCGGAGGAGACCCAGTACTTC.

The V call is TRBV11-2, the J call TRBJ2-5; TRBD2 agrees at 7 bases. The V gene end was trimmed by 1 base and the J gene end by 5 bases; junction bases not matched to a gene: 7. CDR1 is SGHAT and CDR2 is FQNNGV in the germline V gene. The CDR3 totals 15 residues. The CDR3: CASSLGQMGGETQYF. In DNA, the CDR3 is TGTGCCAGCAGCTTAGGCCAGATGGGGGGGGAGACCCAGTACTTC.

The rearrangement joins TRBV2 to TRBJ2-7; 8 positions match TRBD1. CDR1 is SNHLY, CDR2 FYNNEI, per germline. V lost 6 bases to trimming and J lost 2 bases; unmatched junction nucleotides: 6. CDR3 length equals 14 residues. The CDR3 coding sequence is TGTGCCAGCAGCGCGGACAGGGAGACCTACGAGCAGTACTTC. It specifies CASSADRETYEQYF.

V and J are TRBV5-1 and TRBJ1-5; TRBD1 matches at 7 bases. J was trimmed by 0 bases and V by 4 bases; bases with no gene match: 4. The CDR3 contains 15 residues. Germline V gene lookup returns CDR1 SGHRS and CDR2 YFSETQ. As DNA, the CDR3 is TGCGCCAGCAGCCGCGACAGGGATAGCAATCAGCCCCAGCATTTT. Translated, it gives CASSRDRDSNQPQHF.

This chain uses TRBV5-1 with TRBJ2-7, with 10 positions matching TRBD1. Germline CDR1 and CDR2: SGHRS and YFSETQ. With 6 bases clipped from V and 7 bases from J, the junction kept 16 bases outside the gene matches. The length of the CDR3 is 16 residues. The CDR3 is CASNQGIGTGAEEQYF. The CDR3 DNA sequence: TGCGCCAGCAACCAGGGCATCGGGACAGGGGCGGAGGAGCAGTACTTC.